This entry lists 25 T cell receptor beta chains sequenced from one sample in a study of T cells in Graves' hyperthyroidism and ophthalmopathy. TCR beta CDR3 regions were amplified from RNA. Initially, a first-round RT-PCR of the TCR CDR3 employed the HTBI primer set. TCRdb reanalysed the multiplex PCR reads using MiXCR and keeps one entry per CDR3 protein. The data hold a few hundred thousand distinct CDR3 sequences, with about 45% observed a single time. Sequencing was performed on peripheral blood or thyroid tissue (not recorded which). The receptors originated from a woman aged 18-29 years with Graves' hyperthyroidism.

This sequence joins TRBV20-1 and TRBJ1-5; TRBD1 agrees at 7 bases. The junction had 5 bases not matched to a gene; V was cut back by 3 bases and J by 0 bases. CDR1 and CDR2 (germline): DFQATT, SNEGSKA (reference sequence). The CDR3 contains 15 residues. CDR3 nucleotides: TGCAGTGCTAGGTGGGGACAGAATAGCAATCAGCCCCAGCATTTT. It specifies CSARWGQNSNQPQHF.

The chain carries TRBV2 and TRBJ2-6; D unresolved. V lost 6 bases and J 4 bases, leaving 7 bases between the germline ends. The length of the CDR3 is 13 residues. Germline V CDR1 and CDR2: SNHLY, FYNNEI. The CDR3 is CASRNTGANVLTF. The CDR3 DNA reads TGTGCCAGCAGGAACACAGGGGCCAACGTCCTGACTTTC. The whole variable domain, filled in from reference TRBV2 and TRBJ2-6, reads EPEVTQTPSHQVTQMGQEVILRCVPISNHLYFYWYRQILGQKVEFLVSFYNNEISEKSEIFDDQFSVERPDGSNFTLKIRSTKLEDSAMYFCASRNTGANVLTFGAGSRLTVL.

V gene TRBV29-1 combines with J gene TRBJ2-5, with 8 bases fitting TRBD1. Per the germline V gene, CDR1 is SQVTM and CDR2 is ANQGSEA. The trim removed 7 bases at V and 2 bases at J, leaving 12 bases unmatched. The CDR3 has 15 residues. CDR3 nucleotide sequence: TGCAGCGCGGACAGGGACGGGACTCCGCAAGAGACCCAGTACTTC. Amino acid sequence: CSADRDGTPQETQYF.

This rearrangement joins TRBV2 to TRBJ1-2; D gene uncertain. The CDR3 consists of 12 residues. Germline CDR1 is SNHLY and CDR2 is FYNNEI. V gave up 6 bases and J gave up 8 bases, with 13 bases separating them. CDR3 DNA: TGTGCCAGCAGGCTACTAGCGGGAGGCTACACCTTC. Protein: CASRLLAGGYTF. The whole variable domain, filled in from reference TRBV2 and TRBJ1-2, reads EPEVTQTPSHQVTQMGQEVILRCVPISNHLYFYWYRQILGQKVEFLVSFYNNEISEKSEIFDDQFSVERPDGSNFTLKIRSTKLEDSAMYFCASRLLAGGYTFGSGTRLTVV.

In its sample, this clonotype was seen many times. This chain uses TRBV10-3 with TRBJ2-5, with TRBD2 matching 8 bases. The germline V gene encodes CDR1 ENHRY and CDR2 SYGVKD. The CDR3 has 14 amino acids. J was trimmed by 5 bases and V by 3 bases; bases with no gene match: 5. The CDR3 sequence is CAISDAGGQETQYF. In DNA, the CDR3 is TGTGCCATCAGTGACGCGGGAGGTCAGGAGACCCAGTACTTC.

V and J are TRBV20-1 and TRBJ2-7; D possibly matches TRBD1 or TRBD2 (6 bases each). Trimming left V 6 bases short and J 3 bases short, with 27 bases between. The CDR3 length is 17 residues. The germline V gene encodes CDR1 DFQATT and CDR2 SNEGSKA (reference sequence). The CDR3 protein is CSASPDSTWRGFYEQYF. The CDR3 region has the DNA TGCAGTGCGAGCCCGGACAGCACCTGGAGGGGGTTCTACGAGCAGTACTTC.

This clonotype has at least ten counts. The rearrangement uses TRBV5-1 and TRBJ2-7; 8 bases are a match to TRBD2. Losses at the gene ends were 6 bases for V and 2 bases for J; bases not matched to a gene: 10. CDR1 is SGHRS, CDR2 YFSETQ, per germline. The CDR3 consists of 15 residues. CDR3 sequence (DNA): TGCGCCAGCAAACCACGAACCGGGGGGGCCTACGAGCAGTACTTC. This translates into CASKPRTGGAYEQYF.

The rearrangement links TRBV14 to TRBJ2-3; possible D gene TRBD1, 6 bases. The V and J ends lost 4 bases and 4 bases respectively, with 15 bases between them. This CDR3 is built from 15 residues. Per germline, CDR1 SGHDN and CDR2 FVKESK. The CDR3: CASSLRDTYPDTQYF. The CDR3 nucleotides read TGTGCCAGCAGCCTCCGGGACACCTATCCAGATACGCAGTATTTT.

This clonotype was seen many times. The chain joins TRBV13 to TRBJ2-7; 9 bases map to TRBD1. The V segment lost 4 bases and the J segment 4 bases; nucleotides outside the gene matches: 5. The CDR3 sequence is 14 residues long. Germline CDR1 PRHDT, CDR2 FYEKMQ (reference sequence). The CDR3 coding sequence is TGTGCCAGCAGCTGGCGACAGGGGGGGTACGAGCAGTACTTC. As protein: CASSWRQGGYEQYF.

This clonotype was recorded many times. This chain uses TRBV6-6 with TRBJ1-4; no clear D gene. V was shortened by 6 bases and J by 0 bases, with 11 bases between the two germline ends. Germline lookup yields CDR1 MNHNY and CDR2 SVGAGI (reference sequence). The CDR3 is 15 amino acids. The DNA for the CDR3 is TGTGCCAGCAGCCTCGCCCGAACAACTAATGAAAAACTGTTTTTT. It is translated as CASSLARTTNEKLFF.

This sequence joins TRBV20-1 and TRBJ2-7, with unresolved D. CDR1 is DFQATT and CDR2 is SNEGSKA in the germline V gene (reference sequence). There are 11 residues in the CDR3. The germline V and J ends were trimmed by 6 bases and 3 bases, with 9 bases remaining between them. CDR3 protein: CSATGHYEQYF. DNA for the CDR3: TGCAGTGCAACCGGGCACTACGAGCAGTACTTC.

Details on this clonotype: Mismatch with germline at one junction end may stem from a read error. This chain joins TRBV6-1 and TRBJ2-7; no firm D call. The germline V gene has CDR1 MNHNS and CDR2 SASEGT. The CDR3 is made up of 15 amino acids. The CDR3 region has the DNA TGTGCCGGCAGTGCACGTCGGCAATCCTACTACGAGCAGTACTTC. It is translated as CAGSARRQSYYEQYF.

This clonotype was observed many times. This chain uses TRBV25-1 with TRBJ1-5, with 9 bases matching TRBD1. The CDR3 is 14 residues long. After removal of 4 bases from V and 8 bases from J, the junction contained 6 bases not matched to a gene. Germline V CDR1 and CDR2: MGHDK, SYGVNS. The CDR3, as DNA: TGTGCCAGCAGTGCCCGGGACAGGGCCAAGCCCCAGCATTTT. Translating it yields CASSARDRAKPQHF.

The V and J genes are TRBV15 and TRBJ1-1; a weak D match, TRBD1 (5 bases). Germline CDR1 reads LNHNV; CDR2 reads YYDKDF (reference sequence). This CDR3 has 14 residues. Trimming stripped 0 bases from V and 4 bases from J, with 9 bases between. The CDR3 reads CATSREVGATEAFF. DNA of the CDR3: TGTGCCACCAGCAGAGAAGTAGGGGCCACTGAAGCTTTCTTT.

The chain combines TRBV25-1 with TRBJ1-4, with D possibly matching TRBD1 (6 bases). Looked up from germline, CDR1 is MGHDK and CDR2 is SYGVNS. The CDR3 has 13 amino acids. The CDR3 nucleotides are TGTGCTAGCGTCGGGGGGGCAAGTGAAAAACTGTTTTTT. It encodes CASVGGASEKLFF.

The table lists this clonotype with many counts. The chain is built from TRBV20-1 and TRBJ2-6; 8 bases match TRBD1. After removal of 5 bases from V and 1 base from J, the junction contained 7 bases not matched to a gene. This CDR3 has 16 residues. Germline values: CDR1 DFQATT, CDR2 SNEGSKA (reference sequence). The CDR3, as DNA: TGCAGTGCTTTCGGACAGGGTGGATCTGGGGCCAACGTCCTGACTTTC. It specifies CSAFGQGGSGANVLTF.

This clonotype has a count of ten or more. The chain combines TRBV12-5 with TRBJ1-1; D is unclear. Trimming removed 1 base from V and 4 bases from J, with 10 bases in between. Germline loops: CDR1 LGHNT, CDR2 FRNRAP. This CDR3 has 14 residues. The CDR3: CASGLGPFSTEAFF. The CDR3 nucleotides are TGTGCTAGTGGTTTGGGTCCTTTTAGCACTGAAGCTTTCTTT.

V gene TRBV12-3 or TRBV12-4 combines with J gene TRBJ2-7; TRBD1 might be the D (6 bases). The CDR3 contains 14 residues. The V end was cut by 6 bases, the J end by 0 bases, with 12 bases between. The CDR3 region has the DNA TGTGCCAGCAGAGAGGCAGGGGACTCCTACGAGCAGTACTTC. This codes for CASREAGDSYEQYF.

The genes are TRBV20-1 and TRBJ2-7, with 8 bases matching TRBD2. Trimming took 8 bases from V and 2 from J; bases not matched to a gene: 8. The CDR3 has 13 amino acids. The V gene's germline CDR1 is DFQATT and CDR2 SNEGSKA (reference sequence). Written as DNA, the CDR3 is TGCAGTACAAGCGGGGGAGAAACCTACGAGCAGTACTTC. This translates into CSTSGGETYEQYF.

The J gene is TRBJ2-5, the V gene TRBV7-3; D remains unclear. There are 16 residues in the CDR3. CDR1 is SGHTA and CDR2 is FQGTGA in the germline V gene. Trimming removed 5 bases from V and 5 bases from J, with 21 bases in between. CDR3 loop: CASSQPGRRSLETQYF. CDR3 coding DNA: TGTGCCAGCAGCCAGCCTGGGCGCAGGAGCTTGGAGACCCAGTACTTC.

Remarks on this clonotype: The germline gene is not matched at one end of the junction; a read error may be the cause. The chain carries TRBV5-6 and TRBJ1-2; D gene uncertain. The CDR3 loop spans 15 amino acids. From germline, CDR1 is SGHDT and CDR2 YYEEEE. The CDR3 DNA is TGTGCCAGCAGCTTGGGGCAGACATCTAACCATGGCTACACCTTC. Translating it yields CASSLGQTSNHGYTF.

This clonotype came up many times. The chain has TRBV20-1 and TRBJ1-4; the match to TRBD1 covers 9 bases. This CDR3 region has 16 residues. The germline gives CDR1 DFQATT, CDR2 SNEGSKA (reference sequence). Trimming cost V 4 bases and J 7 bases; bases outside gene matches: 13. The CDR3 protein is CSANPVQGAHGEKLFF. The CDR3 DNA follows: TGCAGTGCTAACCCAGTACAGGGGGCTCATGGTGAAAAACTGTTTTTT.

This chain links TRBV9 with TRBJ1-2; possibly TRBD1 for D (5 bases). The germline V gene encodes CDR1 SGDLS and CDR2 YYNGEE. This CDR3 is 13 amino acids long. Between the trimmed V and J ends, which lost 2 bases and 7 bases, there was a span of 12 bases. CDR3 residues: CASSVSFGGGYTF. Written as DNA, the CDR3 is TGTGCCAGCAGCGTTAGCTTTGGGGGTGGCTACACCTTC.

The J gene is TRBJ1-5, the V gene TRBV27, with D possibly TRBD1 on 5 matching bases. The CDR3 has 14 amino acids. V lost 6 bases and J lost 4, with 13 bases in between. Germline CDR1 is MNHEY and CDR2 is SMNVEV (reference sequence). This chain's CDR3 is CASRRSGTNQPQHF. The CDR3 nucleotides read TGTGCCAGCAGAAGGAGCGGGACGAATCAGCCCCAGCATTTT.

This clonotype appeared a few times. This chain joins TRBV29-1 and TRBJ1-5; 7 bases are a match to TRBD1. This CDR3 comprises 13 residues. V was clipped by 7 bases and J by 7 bases; unmatched bases: 10. Germline CDR1 reads SQVTM; CDR2 reads ANQGSEA. As DNA, the CDR3 is TGCAGCGCTAGACAGGGCACGGGCCAGCCCCAGCATTTT. This gives the protein CSARQGTGQPQHF.